The 25 T cell receptor beta chains reported below all come from one sample, sequenced in a study of T cells after yellow fever vaccination. MiXCR, applied by TCRdb to the 5' RACE reads, yields one record per CDR3 protein. The sample consists of about 630,000 distinct CDR3 sequences, more than 9% of them appearing once. The material was PBMCs, obtained on the day of the yellow fever booster vaccination. Receptors originate from a man in his thirties or forties who received the YFV17D yellow fever vaccine.

This clonotype was seen more than once but under ten times. The rearrangement uses TRBV20-1 and TRBJ2-1; TRBD1 is a possible D gene (5 bases). Deletions cut 2 bases from V and 1 base from J, with 9 bases between. The CDR3 consists of 14 residues. Germline CDR1 DFQATT, CDR2 SNEGSKA (reference sequence). The CDR3 nucleotides are TGCAGTGCTAGAACTGCAGGGTCCTACAATGAGCAGTTCTTC. Protein sequence: CSARTAGSYNEQFF.

As to this clonotype: One end of the junction fails to match germline, which may point to a read error. This chain joins TRBV20-1 and TRBJ1-5; no clear D gene. CDR1 and CDR2 from the germline V gene are DFQATT and SNEGSKA (reference sequence). The CDR3 runs 14 residues. CDR3 sequence reads: CSARDEGKYQPQHF. In DNA, the CDR3 is TGCAGTGCTCGAGACGAAGGGAAATATCAGCCCCAGCATTTT.

The gene calls are TRBV12-3 or TRBV12-4 and TRBJ1-3, with 8 positions matching TRBD1. J gave up 2 bases and V 6 bases, and 12 bases lay outside the gene matches. CDR3 length: 17 amino acids. The CDR3 is CASRAIQGAQAGNTIYF. The CDR3 bases are TGTGCCAGCAGGGCAATTCAGGGGGCGCAGGCTGGAAACACCATATATTTT.

This clonotype has a count of ten or more. The chain joins TRBV5-1 to TRBJ1-1; TRBD1 might be the D (5 bases). In germline, CDR1 is SGHRS, CDR2 YFSETQ. CDR3 size: 12 residues. Trimming cost V 4 bases and J 4 bases, with 8 bases left between them. CDR3 in amino acids: CASSGGGTEAFF. In DNA form, the CDR3 reads TGCGCCAGCAGCGGGGGGGGCACTGAAGCTTTCTTT.

This clonotype occurred a few times. The rearrangement uses TRBV5-5 and TRBJ2-7; 12 nucleotides match TRBD2. CDR1 and CDR2 from the germline V gene are SGHKS and YYEKEE (reference sequence). V gave up 2 bases and J gave up 4 bases; unmatched junction bases: 10. The CDR3 length is 17 residues. CDR3 DNA sequence: TGTGCCAGCAGCTTAATCACTAGCGGGAGGTTGTGGTACGAGCAGTACTTC. Protein product: CASSLITSGRLWYEQYF.

As to this clonotype: The junction does not match germline at one end; this may be a read error. V is TRBV7-9 and J is TRBJ2-6; 7 nucleotides line up with TRBD2. The CDR3 loop spans 13 amino acids. Looked up from germline, CDR1 is SEHNR and CDR2 is FQNEAQ (reference sequence). Here the CDR3 DNA reads TGCGGGGGGACGGGAGCTGGGGCCAACGTCCTGACTTTC. Its protein is CGGTGAGANVLTF. Based on the CDR3 plus reference TRBV7-9 and TRBJ2-6, the full variable domain is DTGVSQNPRHKITKRGQNVTFRCDPISEHNRLYWYRQTLGQGPEFLTYFQNEAQLEKSRLLSDRFSAERPKGSFSTLEIQRTEQGDSAMYLCGGTGAGANVLTFGAGSRLTVL.

The J gene is TRBJ1-6, the V gene TRBV7-2, with D uncertain. CDR3 size: 14 residues. Germline V gene data show CDR1 as SGHTA and CDR2 as FQGNSA. V was pared by 1 base and J by 7 bases, with 8 bases between. The CDR3 sequence is CASSLVVGNSPLHF. In DNA form, the CDR3 reads TGTGCCAGCAGCTTAGTCGTCGGAAATTCACCCCTCCACTTT.

This clonotype was seen more than once but under ten times. This chain connects TRBV18 to TRBJ2-7; D ambiguous. CDR1 is KGHSH, CDR2 LQKENI, per germline. V was cut by 5 bases and J by 4 bases, with 15 bases left in between. The CDR3 contains 14 residues. The CDR3 here is CASSVFGGGYEQYF. The CDR3 DNA sequence: TGTGCCAGCTCAGTCTTTGGCGGTGGGTACGAGCAGTACTTC. Together with reference TRBV18 and TRBJ2-7, the CDR3 gives the full variable domain: NAGVMQNPRHLVRRRGQEARLRCSPMKGHSHVYWYRQLPEEGLKFMVYLQKENIIDESGMPKERFSAEFPKEGPSILRIQQVVRGDSAAYFCASSVFGGGYEQYFGPGTRLTVT.

The chain carries TRBV20-1 and TRBJ2-3, with TRBD2 matching over 9 bases. This CDR3 region has 12 residues. Per the germline V gene, CDR1 is DFQATT and CDR2 is SNEGSKA (reference sequence). Germline trimming cut 7 bases from V and 8 bases from J; bases unmatched to any gene: 7. The CDR3 sequence: CSVSGRGATQYF. In DNA form, the CDR3 reads TGCAGTGTTAGCGGGAGAGGTGCTACGCAGTATTTT.

CDR3 loop: CASSPSSPQETQYF. CDR3 in DNA: TGTGCCAGCAGCCCTTCTTCTCCTCAAGAGACCCAGTACTTC. The chain couples TRBV7-2 to TRBJ2-5; D not resolved. The germline V gene encodes CDR1 SGHTA and CDR2 FQGNSA. V gave up 5 bases and J gave up 2 bases, with 12 bases separating them. This CDR3 has 14 amino acids. Looking up the rest from reference TRBV7-2 and TRBJ2-5 gives the full variable domain: GAGVSQSPSNKVTEKGKDVELRCDPISGHTALYWYRQSLGQGLEFLIYFQGNSAPDKSGLPSDRFSAERTGGSVSTLTIQRTQQEDSAVYLCASSPSSPQETQYFGPGTRLLVL.

This clonotype was detected only a few times. J is TRBJ2-3 and V is TRBV20-1, with D perhaps assigned TRBD1 or TRBD2 (6 bases each). V gave up 4 bases and J gave up 5 bases, with 13 bases separating them. This CDR3 spans 13 amino acids. Germline values: CDR1 DFQATT, CDR2 SNEGSKA (reference sequence). The CDR3 DNA reads TGCAGTGCTATAGTCAGGGGAGGAGATACGCAGTATTTT. It codes for CSAIVRGGDTQYF.

The rearrangement joins TRBV5-1 to TRBJ2-7, with 8 positions matching TRBD1. The CDR3 covers 14 residues. V shed 6 bases and J 4 bases; nucleotides not matched to a gene: 9. Germline V gene lookup returns CDR1 SGHRS and CDR2 YFSETQ. The CDR3 region is CASTEGTGLYEQYF. CDR3 coding DNA: TGCGCCAGCACCGAGGGGACAGGTCTGTACGAGCAGTACTTC.

The rearrangement joins TRBV7-9 to TRBJ1-6; D might be TRBD1 (5 bases). Germline lookup yields CDR1 SEHNR and CDR2 FQNEAQ (reference sequence). Between the trimmed V and J ends, which lost 3 bases and 5 bases, there was a span of 11 bases. This CDR3 is built from 15 residues. Here the CDR3 reads CASSFKGVDNSPLHF. The CDR3 nucleotides are TGTGCCAGCAGCTTTAAAGGGGTCGATAATTCACCCCTCCACTTT.

This clonotype has only one observation. The chain employs TRBV5-1 and TRBJ2-2; no clear D gene. Trimming left V 3 bases short and J 3 bases short, with 9 bases between. This CDR3 has 14 amino acids. Germline CDR1 SGHRS, CDR2 YFSETQ. The CDR3 DNA reads as TGCGCCAGCAGCTCGGCCGCGGACACCGGGGAGCTGTTTTTT. Encoded protein: CASSSAADTGELFF.

The chain joins TRBV20-1 to TRBJ2-1; D tentatively fits TRBD1 or TRBD2 (5 bases each). The germline gives CDR1 DFQATT, CDR2 SNEGSKA (reference sequence). The V gene lost 3 bases and the J gene lost 6 bases, with 30 bases spanning the gap. The CDR3 spans 19 residues. CDR3 bases: TGCAGTGCTAGGATTTTGTTAGGGGAGCGCGATGGGAATCGCAATGAGCAGTTCTTC. Protein sequence: CSARILLGERDGNRNEQFF.

This clonotype was observed at least ten times. J is TRBJ2-1 and V is TRBV6-2 or TRBV6-3; no reliable D call. The CDR3 totals 14 residues. V was cut by 6 bases and J by 5 bases, with 14 bases left in between. Germline V gene data show CDR1 as MNHEY and CDR2 as SVGEGT. CDR3 sequence: CASRPLLHNNEQFF. The CDR3 region has the DNA TGTGCCAGCAGACCTCTTCTCCATAACAATGAGCAGTTCTTC.

A few counts support this clonotype. The J gene is TRBJ2-5, the V gene TRBV7-2; D gene uncertain. With 5 bases removed from V and 4 bases from J, the gap between germline ends came to 8 bases. This CDR3 is built from 12 residues. Germline-derived CDR1 and CDR2 are SGHTA and FQGNSA. The chain's CDR3 is CASSPISETQYF. The DNA for the CDR3 is TGTGCCAGCAGCCCTATCTCAGAGACCCAGTACTTC. The complete variable domain, with remaining parts taken from reference TRBV7-2 and TRBJ2-5, reads GAGVSQSPSNKVTEKGKDVELRCDPISGHTALYWYRQSLGQGLEFLIYFQGNSAPDKSGLPSDRFSAERTGGSVSTLTIQRTQQEDSAVYLCASSPISETQYFGPGTRLLVL.

The genes are TRBV12-3 or TRBV12-4 and TRBJ2-5; D possibly matches TRBD1 or TRBD2 (5 bases each). Trimming took 10 bases from V and 2 from J, leaving 26 bases between them. This CDR3 has 17 amino acids. Here the CDR3 reads CAICLSLQGPWQETQYF. As DNA, the CDR3 is TGTGCCATCTGTTTGAGTCTTCAGGGACCTTGGCAAGAGACCCAGTACTTC.

A few counts support this clonotype. The chain couples TRBV6-1 to TRBJ2-7; D might be TRBD2 (5 bases). CDR3 size: 14 residues. V lost 7 bases and J lost 4, with 17 bases in between. The V gene's germline CDR1 is MNHNS and CDR2 SASEGT. CDR3 nucleotide sequence: TGTGCCAGCAACGACTCGCCTCGGAGGTACGAGCAGTACTTC. This codes for CASNDSPRRYEQYF.

J is TRBJ2-3 and V is TRBV6-2 or TRBV6-3, with D hard to call. Germline CDR1 and CDR2: MNHEY and SVGEGT. This CDR3 region has 13 residues. The V end was cut by 8 bases, the J end by 2 bases, with 11 bases between. The CDR3 region is CASRSVVTDTQYF. DNA for the CDR3: TGTGCCAGCCGCAGCGTCGTCACAGATACGCAGTATTTT.

The chain is built from TRBV25-1 and TRBJ2-3; D is uncertain. Germline loops: CDR1 MGHDK, CDR2 SYGVNS. V was shortened by 6 bases and J by 0 bases, with 13 bases between the two germline ends. This CDR3 spans 15 amino acids. As DNA, the CDR3 is TGTGCCAGCAGGACCGCGGAATGGAGCACAGATACGCAGTATTTT. This translates into CASRTAEWSTDTQYF.

In this sample, this clonotype turned up a few times. The chain is built from TRBV6-1 and TRBJ2-1; TRBD2 aligns across 11 bases. Germline V gives CDR1 MNHNS, CDR2 SASEGT. J was trimmed by 10 bases and V by 7 bases; bases with no gene match: 15. This CDR3 contains 16 residues. In nucleotides, the CDR3 is TGTGCCAGCAACGTAGTAGCGGGAGGGCCTCGGGGAGAGCAGTTCTTC. Translated: CASNVVAGGPRGEQFF.

The chain joins TRBV27 to TRBJ2-5; 7 positions match TRBD1. This CDR3 comprises 15 residues. Germline V gene data show CDR1 as MNHEY and CDR2 as SMNVEV (reference sequence). The V gene end was trimmed by 5 bases and the J gene end by 2 bases; junction bases not matched to a gene: 8. CDR3 region: CASSPRQGEQETQYF. The CDR3 coding sequence is TGTGCCAGCAGTCCTCGACAGGGAGAACAAGAGACCCAGTACTTC.

The chain joins TRBV5-4 to TRBJ2-3; 8 nucleotides align to TRBD2. This CDR3 region has 16 residues. Germline V gene lookup returns CDR1 SGHNT and CDR2 YYREEE (reference sequence). Trimming cost V 1 base and J 0 bases; bases outside gene matches: 4. Here the CDR3 reads CASSLWLAGSTDTQYF. In DNA, the CDR3 is TGTGCCAGCAGCTTGTGGCTAGCGGGCAGCACAGATACGCAGTATTTT.

This clonotype was observed a handful of times. The chain carries TRBV5-1 and TRBJ2-5, with D hard to call. CDR3 length: 15 residues. The germline V gene has CDR1 SGHRS and CDR2 YFSETQ. V was pared by 3 bases and J by 4 bases, with 16 bases between. In nucleotides, the CDR3 is TGCGCCAGCAGCTCATGGACGGAGTTGGGAGAGACCCAGTACTTC. This codes for CASSSWTELGETQYF.